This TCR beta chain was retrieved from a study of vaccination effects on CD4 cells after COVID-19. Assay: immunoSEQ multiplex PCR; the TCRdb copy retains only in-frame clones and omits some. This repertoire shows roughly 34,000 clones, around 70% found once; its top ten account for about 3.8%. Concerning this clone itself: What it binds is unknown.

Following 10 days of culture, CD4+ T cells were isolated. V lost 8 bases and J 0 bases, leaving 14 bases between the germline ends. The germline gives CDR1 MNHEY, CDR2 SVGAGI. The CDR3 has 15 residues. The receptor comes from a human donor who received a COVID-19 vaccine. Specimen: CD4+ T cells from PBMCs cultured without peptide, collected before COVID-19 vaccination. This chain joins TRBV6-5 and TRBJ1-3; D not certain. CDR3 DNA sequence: TGTGCCAGCCGAAAGACACCGGACTCTGGAAACACCATATATTTT. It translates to CASRKTPDSGNTIYF.